This paragraph covers one T cell receptor beta chain sequence. Its target antigen remains unknown. No per-base quality is available; no much larger clone lies one base away. The sample originates from a study of CD8 T cells in Susac syndrome (dated by TCRdb to between 2018 and 2021). Regarding the complete study: The study used repertoire sequencing to test whether antigen drove CD8+ T cell activation and differentiation in Susac syndrome.

High-throughput TCR beta sequencing profiled peripheral blood CD8+ and CD4+ T cells from healthy donors, Susac syndrome patients and multiple sclerosis patients. Healthy donors were age- and sex-matched controls. CD8+ TEMRA cells were enriched by FACS, while bulk CD8+ and CD4+ T cells were purified by magnetic negative isolation. Blood was drawn into EDTA tubes, processed within 24 hours, and PBMCs were isolated by density gradient centrifugation. PBMCs intended for TCR sequencing were cryopreserved in liquid nitrogen and were subsequently thawed in a 37 degrees C water bath. The sorted or isolated CD4+, CD8+ and CD8+ TEMRA cells had a purity of 90% or higher. The CDR3 has 13 amino acids, counting the end cysteine and phenylalanine. This entry keeps only the CDR3 DNA: 39 bases, framed from base 1. V is clipped by 3 bases and J by 6 bases, and the sequence between their germline boundaries is 12 bases long.

Broader findings and caveats from the paper: The study acknowledged that relatively few individuals were included in the TCR sequencing and HLA analysis.

RNA was extracted using the RNeasy kit, and roughly 0.45 to 1 microgram was reverse transcribed with random hexamers. The immunoSEQ multiplex PCR assay, covering 54 Vbeta and 13 Jbeta segments, was used to amplify TCR beta CDR3 regions. PCR amplification bias was corrected using a synthetic template baseline for primer optimization and computational correction. On the study's bioinformatics: Only productive sequences were kept, with reads annotated to V, D and J genes according to IMGT and analyzed in immunoSEQ Analyzer. To calculate clonality, Shannon entropy was normalized by log2 of the number of productive unique sequences and then subtracted from one. Public and private clones were assessed among the 100 most prevalent clones of each patient and control. Clones were defined as Susac-specific if absent from the healthy and MS cohorts, from 900 to 1,200 published viral clones and from other ImmuneACCESS disease sequences. TCRdb passed the public sequencing reads through fastp at Q25 and MiXCR, retaining productive beta sequences. Records with the same CDR3 protein are collapsed into one entry carrying the most frequent genes and DNA. For this entry, the V and J calls and clone size follow TCRdb and not the study's own pipeline. The sample contains over 100,000 distinct CDR3 sequences, roughly 96% of them found a single time. The top ten clonotypes cover about 0.095% of the sample.

Sequenced input: CD4+ T cells from PBMCs. The sequence was collected from a human donor in good health. This chain joins TRBV12-3 or TRBV12-4 to TRBJ2-7; the D region possibly corresponds to TRBD2 (5 bases align). The CDR3 protein: CASSLLDYGEQYF. The DNA sequence is TGTGCCAGCAGTTTGCTAGACTACGGCGAGCAGTACTTC.